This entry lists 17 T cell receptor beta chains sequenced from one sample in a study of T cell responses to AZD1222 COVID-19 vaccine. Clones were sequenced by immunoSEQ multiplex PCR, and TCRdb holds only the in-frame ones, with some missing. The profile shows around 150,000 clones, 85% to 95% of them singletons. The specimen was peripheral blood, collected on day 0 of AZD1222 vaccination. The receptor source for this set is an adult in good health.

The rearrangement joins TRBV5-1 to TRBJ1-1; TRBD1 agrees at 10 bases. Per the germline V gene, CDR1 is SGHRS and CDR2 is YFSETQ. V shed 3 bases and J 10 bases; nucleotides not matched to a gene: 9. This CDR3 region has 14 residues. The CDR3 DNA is TGCGCCAGCAGCTCTGACAGGGGGCATCTACGAGCTTTCTTT. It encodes CASSSDRGHLRAFF.

The CDR3 nucleotides read TGTGCCAGCAGCTTACTTGGCGGGAGTACAACCGAGCAGTACTTC. Residues: CASSLLGGSTTEQYF. The rearrangement uses TRBV7-9 and TRBJ2-7; 7 positions agree with TRBD2. With 2 bases clipped from V and 6 bases from J, the junction kept 10 bases outside the gene matches. The CDR3 loop spans 15 amino acids. CDR1 and CDR2 from the germline V gene are SEHNR and FQNEAQ (reference sequence).

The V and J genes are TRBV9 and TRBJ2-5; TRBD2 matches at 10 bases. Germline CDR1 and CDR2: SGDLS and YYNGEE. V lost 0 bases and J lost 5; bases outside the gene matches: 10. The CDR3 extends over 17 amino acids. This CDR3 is CASSVEPQREGQETQYF. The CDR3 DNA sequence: TGTGCCAGCAGCGTAGAACCACAGCGGGAGGGCCAGGAGACCCAGTACTTC.

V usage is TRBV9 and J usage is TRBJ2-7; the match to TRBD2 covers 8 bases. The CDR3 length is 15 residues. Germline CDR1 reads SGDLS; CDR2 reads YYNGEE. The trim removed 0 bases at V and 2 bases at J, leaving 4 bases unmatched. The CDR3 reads CASSVEVSGTYEQYF. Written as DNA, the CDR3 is TGTGCCAGCAGCGTAGAAGTTAGCGGGACCTACGAGCAGTACTTC.

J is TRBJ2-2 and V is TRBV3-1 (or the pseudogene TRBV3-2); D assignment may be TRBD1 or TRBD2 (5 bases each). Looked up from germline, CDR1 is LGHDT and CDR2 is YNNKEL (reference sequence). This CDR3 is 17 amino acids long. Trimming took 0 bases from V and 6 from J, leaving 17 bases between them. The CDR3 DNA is TGTGCCAGCAGCCAAGAATGGCGGGCCCAGGGAGCCGGGGAGCTGTTTTTT. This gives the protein CASSQEWRAQGAGELFF.

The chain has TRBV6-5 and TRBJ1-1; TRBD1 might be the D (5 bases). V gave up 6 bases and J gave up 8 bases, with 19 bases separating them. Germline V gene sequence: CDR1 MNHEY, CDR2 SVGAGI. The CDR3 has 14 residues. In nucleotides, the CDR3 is TGTGCCAGCAGGGATGGGACGGGCCCTCGGGAAGCTTTCTTT. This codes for CASRDGTGPREAFF.

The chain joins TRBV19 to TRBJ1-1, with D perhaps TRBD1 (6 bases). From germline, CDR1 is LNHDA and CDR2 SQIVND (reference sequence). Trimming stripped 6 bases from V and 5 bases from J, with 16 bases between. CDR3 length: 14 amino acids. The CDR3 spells CASRGGEWKTEAFF. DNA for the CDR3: TGTGCCAGTAGAGGGGGGGAATGGAAGACTGAAGCTTTCTTT.

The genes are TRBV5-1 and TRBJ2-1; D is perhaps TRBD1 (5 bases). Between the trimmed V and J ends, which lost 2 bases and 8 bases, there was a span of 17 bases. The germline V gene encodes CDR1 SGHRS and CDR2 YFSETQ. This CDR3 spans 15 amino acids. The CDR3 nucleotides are TGCGCCAGCAGCTTTCTGGCAGGGTCATTGGATGAGCAGTTCTTC. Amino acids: CASSFLAGSLDEQFF.

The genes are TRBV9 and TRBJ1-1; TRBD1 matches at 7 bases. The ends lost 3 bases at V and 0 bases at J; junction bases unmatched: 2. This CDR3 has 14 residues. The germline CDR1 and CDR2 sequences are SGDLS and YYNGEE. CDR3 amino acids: CASSAGGVNTEAFF. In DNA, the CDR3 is TGTGCCAGCAGCGCAGGGGGAGTGAACACTGAAGCTTTCTTT.

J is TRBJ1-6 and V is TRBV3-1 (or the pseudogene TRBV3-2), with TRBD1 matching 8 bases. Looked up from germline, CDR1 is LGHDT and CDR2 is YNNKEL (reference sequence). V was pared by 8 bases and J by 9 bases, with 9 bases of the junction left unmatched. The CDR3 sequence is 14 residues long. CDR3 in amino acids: CASGAGGLSSPLHF. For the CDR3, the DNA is TGTGCCAGCGGGGCAGGGGGCTTGAGTTCACCCCTCCACTTT.

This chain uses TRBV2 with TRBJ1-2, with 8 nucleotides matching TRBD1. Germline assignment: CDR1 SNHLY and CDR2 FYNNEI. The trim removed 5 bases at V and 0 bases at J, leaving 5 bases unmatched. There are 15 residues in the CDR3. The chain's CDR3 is CASSSDRAANYGYTF. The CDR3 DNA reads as TGTGCCAGCAGTTCGGACAGGGCAGCTAACTATGGCTACACCTTC.

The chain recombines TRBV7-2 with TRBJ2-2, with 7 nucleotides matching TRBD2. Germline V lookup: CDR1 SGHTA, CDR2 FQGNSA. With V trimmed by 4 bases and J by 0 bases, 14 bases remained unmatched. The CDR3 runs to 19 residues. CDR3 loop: CASSSDGGKGFANTGELFF. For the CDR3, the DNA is TGTGCCAGCAGCTCTGACGGGGGGAAGGGGTTTGCGAACACCGGGGAGCTGTTTTTT. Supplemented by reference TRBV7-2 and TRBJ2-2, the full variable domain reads GAGVSQSPSNKVTEKGKDVELRCDPISGHTALYWYRQSLGQGLEFLIYFQGNSAPDKSGLPSDRFSAERTGGSVSTLTIQRTQQEDSAVYLCASSSDGGKGFANTGELFFGEGSRLTVL.

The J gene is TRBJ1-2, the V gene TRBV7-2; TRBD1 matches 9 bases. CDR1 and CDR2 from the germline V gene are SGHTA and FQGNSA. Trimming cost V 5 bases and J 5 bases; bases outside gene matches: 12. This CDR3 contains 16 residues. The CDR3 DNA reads TGTGCCAGCAGCATAAAGACAGGGGGGCTAGTTTATGGCTACACCTTC. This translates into CASSIKTGGLVYGYTF.

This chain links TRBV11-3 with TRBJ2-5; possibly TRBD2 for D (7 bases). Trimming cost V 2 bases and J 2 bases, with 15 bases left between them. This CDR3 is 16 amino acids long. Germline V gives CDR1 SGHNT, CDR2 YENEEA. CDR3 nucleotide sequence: TGTGCCAGCAGCTTATCTGCCGGGGGGCTGCAAGAGACCCAGTACTTC. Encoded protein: CASSLSAGGLQETQYF.

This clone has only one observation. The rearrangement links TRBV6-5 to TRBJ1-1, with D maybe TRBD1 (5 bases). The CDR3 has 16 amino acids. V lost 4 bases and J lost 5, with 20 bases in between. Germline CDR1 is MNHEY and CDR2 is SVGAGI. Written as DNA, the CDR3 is TGTGCCAGCAGTTCCCCCCCGTGGACAATTAAAACTGAAGCTTTCTTT. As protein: CASSSPPWTIKTEAFF.

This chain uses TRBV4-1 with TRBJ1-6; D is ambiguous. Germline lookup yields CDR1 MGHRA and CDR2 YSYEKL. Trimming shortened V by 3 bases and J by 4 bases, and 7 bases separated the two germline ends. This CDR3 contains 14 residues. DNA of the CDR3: TGCGCCAGCAGCCACACCGTGTATAATTCACCCCTCCACTTT. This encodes CASSHTVYNSPLHF.

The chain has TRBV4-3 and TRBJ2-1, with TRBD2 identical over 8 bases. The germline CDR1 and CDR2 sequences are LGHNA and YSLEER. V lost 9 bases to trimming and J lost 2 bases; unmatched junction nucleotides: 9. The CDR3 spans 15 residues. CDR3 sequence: CASGWAGGTYNEQFF. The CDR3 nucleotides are TGCGCCAGTGGATGGGCGGGGGGAACCTACAATGAGCAGTTCTTC.